This TCR beta chain was captured in a study of T-cell memory formation after mild COVID-19. This clonotype was recorded a few times. Using its own MiXCR run on the 5' RACE reads, TCRdb lists one record per CDR3 protein. In the table there are roughly 400,000 distinct CDR3 sequences, about 16% of which are singletons. V trimming: 3 bases; J trimming: 8 bases; junction bases outside the gene matches: 11. CDR3 length: 15 residues. Germline V gene sequence: CDR1 LNHDA, CDR2 SQIVND (reference sequence). The receptor was derived from a young man who had mild COVID-19 (a few samples of this study predate the infection). Cell type and time point are not known. The chain employs TRBV19 and TRBJ2-3, with 7 bases aligning to TRBD2. The sequenced sample consisted of PBMCs or a T cell subset sorted from them (not recorded which). CDR3 coding DNA: TGTGCCAGTAGTATGCCGGGACTAAGGGGAGGTACGCAGTATTTT. This encodes CASSMPGLRGGTQYF.